Listed below are T cell receptor beta chains from one sample, sequenced in a study of blood T cell repertoires in COVID-19. Profiled with immunoSEQ multiplex PCR; TCRdb holds only in-frame clones, not every one. The sample holds about 88,000 clones, roughly 87% seen once. The source material was peripheral blood. The receptors were gathered from a woman over 75 with active COVID-19. Each CDR3 is given with its conserved first and last residue. The D gene is left open where the match is weak. Clone size appears in some rows only: once, few, many, or a class for an expanded clone.

CDR3aa: CASSDLLRDLRYEQYF; CDR3nt: TGTGCCAGCAGTGACCTGCTCCGGGACTTACGCTACGAGCAGTACTTC; abundance: NA; d_gene: NA; v_gene: TRBV6-4; j_gene: TRBJ2-7
CDR3aa: CASSKQGGGTANQPQHF; CDR3nt: TGTGCCAGCAGTAAACAGGGTGGAGGAACGGCCAATCAGCCCCAGCATTTT; abundance: NA; d_gene: NA; v_gene: TRBV27; j_gene: TRBJ1-5
CDR3aa: CASSGTSGRYNEQFF; CDR3nt: TGTGCCAGTAGTGGGACTAGCGGGAGGTACAATGAGCAGTTCTTC; abundance: NA; d_gene: TRBD2; v_gene: TRBV19; j_gene: TRBJ2-1
CDR3aa: CASTTGGTETQYF; CDR3nt: TGTGCCAGCACCACAGGGGGCACAGAGACCCAGTACTTC; abundance: NA; d_gene: TRBD1; v_gene: TRBV11-2; j_gene: TRBJ2-5
CDR3aa: CASSPGGRYNEQFF; CDR3nt: TGTGCCAGCAGCCCCGGCGGCCGCTACAATGAGCAGTTCTTC; abundance: NA; d_gene: NA; v_gene: TRBV7-3; j_gene: TRBJ2-1
CDR3aa: CASRPLDRGANYGYTF; CDR3nt: TGTGCCAGCAGACCCCTGGACAGGGGAGCTAACTATGGCTACACCTTC; abundance: NA; d_gene: TRBD1; v_gene: TRBV11-1; j_gene: TRBJ1-2
CDR3aa: CASSLQGLGIYEQYF; CDR3nt: TGTGCCAGCTCACTACAGGGGTTGGGAATCTACGAGCAGTACTTC; abundance: once; d_gene: TRBD1; v_gene: TRBV18; j_gene: TRBJ2-7
CDR3aa: CASSSLGGNQPQHF; CDR3nt: TGTGCCAGCAGCTCGTTAGGAGGCAATCAGCCCCAGCATTTT; abundance: NA; d_gene: NA; v_gene: TRBV5-6; j_gene: TRBJ1-5
CDR3aa: CASSRTSGYTGELFF; CDR3nt: TGTGCCAGCAGCCGGACTAGCGGTTACACCGGGGAGCTGTTTTTT; abundance: NA; d_gene: TRBD2; v_gene: TRBV7-3; j_gene: TRBJ2-2
CDR3aa: CASSNRQALREKLFF; CDR3nt: TGTGCCAGCAGCAATCGACAGGCTTTAAGGGAAAAACTGTTTTTT; abundance: once; d_gene: NA; v_gene: TRBV13; j_gene: TRBJ1-4
CDR3aa: CASSYSYRGREQYF; CDR3nt: TGTGCCAGCAGTTACTCGTACAGGGGCCGCGAGCAGTACTTC; abundance: NA; d_gene: TRBD1; v_gene: TRBV6-5; j_gene: TRBJ2-7
CDR3aa: CASSQVFSGLAFF; CDR3nt: TGTGCCAGCAGCCAAGTTTTTTCAGGGTTGGCTTTCTTT; abundance: NA; d_gene: NA; v_gene: TRBV3-1/TRBV3-2; j_gene: TRBJ1-1